The T cell receptor beta chain under discussion was sequenced for a study of blood T cell repertoires in COVID-19. This CDR3 comprises 13 residues. Trimming took 10 bases from V and 7 from J; bases not matched to a gene: 7. The germline CDR1 and CDR2 sequences are SNHLY and FYNNEI. Assay: immunoSEQ multiplex PCR; the TCRdb copy retains only in-frame clones and omits some. Of 80,000 to 95,000 clones in the sample, 80% to 90% are singletons; the top ten hold 17%. The sample consisted of peripheral blood. J is TRBJ1-4 and V is TRBV2; 9 nucleotides agree with TRBD1. The receptor comes from a human donor in a cohort sampled during active COVID-19. The CDR3 nucleotides are TGTGCCAAGGGACAGGGACGCGGTGAAAAACTGTTTTTT. Translating it yields CAKGQGRGEKLFF.